The 3 T cell receptor beta chains below all came from one sample that was sequenced in a study of Graves' ophthalmopathy and Graves' hyperthyroidism. The study amplified TCR beta CDR3 regions using RNA transcripts. Second-round multiplex PCR came after a first-round RT-PCR that employed HTBI primers. TCRdb used MiXCR to reprocess the multiplex PCR reads, holding one entry per CDR3 protein. The table records about 640,000 distinct CDR3 sequences, approximately 39% of them present only once. Sequencing was performed on peripheral blood. The receptors come from an adult man with Graves' ophthalmopathy.

The chain couples TRBV2 to TRBJ2-2; D not resolved. V was shortened by 5 bases and J by 8 bases, with 6 bases between the two germline ends. Germline lookup yields CDR1 SNHLY and CDR2 FYNNEI. CDR3 length: 11 residues. The CDR3 protein is CASSLKGELFF. The DNA of the CDR3 is TGTGCCAGCAGTTTAAAGGGGGAGCTGTTTTTT.

This clonotype was seen ten or more times. The chain joins TRBV19 to TRBJ1-1; a possible D gene is TRBD1 (6 bases). Per the germline V gene, CDR1 is LNHDA and CDR2 is SQIVND (reference sequence). Trimming took 6 bases from V and 5 from J, leaving 13 bases between them. The CDR3 runs to 13 residues. CDR3 region: CASRFGGLTEAFF. For the CDR3, the DNA is TGTGCCAGTAGGTTCGGGGGGCTGACTGAAGCTTTCTTT.

This chain uses TRBV12-5 with TRBJ2-2; D perhaps matches TRBD2 (6 bases). CDR3 length: 17 residues. CDR1 is LGHNT and CDR2 is FRNRAP in the germline V gene. Between the trimmed V and J ends, which lost 1 base and 8 bases, there was a span of 20 bases. The CDR3: CASGLGVIGAGLGELFF. CDR3 nucleotide sequence: TGTGCTAGTGGTTTGGGTGTTATAGGGGCTGGACTAGGGGAGCTGTTTTTT.